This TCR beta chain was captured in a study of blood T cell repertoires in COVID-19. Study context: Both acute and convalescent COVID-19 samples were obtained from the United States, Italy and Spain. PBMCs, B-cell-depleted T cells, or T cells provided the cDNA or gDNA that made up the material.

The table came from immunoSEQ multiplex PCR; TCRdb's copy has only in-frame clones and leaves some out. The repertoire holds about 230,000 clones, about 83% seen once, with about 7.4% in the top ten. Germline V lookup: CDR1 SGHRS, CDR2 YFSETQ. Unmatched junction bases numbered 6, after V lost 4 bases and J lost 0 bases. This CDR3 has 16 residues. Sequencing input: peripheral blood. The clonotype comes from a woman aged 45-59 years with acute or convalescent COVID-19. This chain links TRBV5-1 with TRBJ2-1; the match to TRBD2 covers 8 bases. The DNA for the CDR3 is TGCGCCAGCAGCCTCCGACTAGCGACCTCCTACAATGAGCAGTTCTTC. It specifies CASSLRLATSYNEQFF.